These 13 T cell receptor beta chains share one sample of origin, sequenced in a study of T-cell reconstitution after alpha-beta-depleted transplantation in children. Unique molecular identifiers were incorporated into the prepared TCRbeta library. Using its own MiXCR run on the PCR reads, TCRdb lists one record per CDR3 protein. The data show about 640,000 distinct CDR3 sequences, 15% to 20% seen once. Sequencing used PBMCs from the stem cell graft donor, obtained from the stem cell graft. The receptor source for this set is a human donor who donated a stem cell graft to a child with acute myeloid leukemia.

The table lists this clonotype with a few counts. The chain carries TRBV20-1 and TRBJ1-2, with a weak D call TRBD1 (6 bases). CDR1 and CDR2 (germline): DFQATT, SNEGSKA (reference sequence). CDR3 size: 13 residues. Trimming removed 7 bases at V and 0 bases at J, with 12 bases between. Here the CDR3 DNA reads TGCAGTGTCGACGGACAGCCTAACTATGGCTACACCTTC. Its translation: CSVDGQPNYGYTF.

The chain links TRBV28 to TRBJ2-3, with 7 bases lining up with TRBD2. The CDR3 sequence is 16 residues long. Looked up from germline, CDR1 is MDHEN and CDR2 is SYDVKM. J gave up 8 bases and V 6 bases, and 17 bases lay outside the gene matches. The chain's CDR3 is CASRALRSGASRTQYF. For the CDR3, the DNA is TGTGCCAGCAGGGCCCTTAGAAGCGGGGCTTCTCGTACGCAGTATTTT. Drawing the rest from reference TRBV28 and TRBJ2-3, the complete variable domain is DVKVTQSSRYLVKRTGEKVFLECVQDMDHENMFWYRQDPGLGLRLIYFSYDVKMKEKGDIPEGYSVSREKKERFSLILESASTNQTSMYLCASRALRSGASRTQYFGPGTRLTVL.

Notes on this clonotype: A single base separates this from a much larger clone, so it may be a read error. The chain couples TRBV7-2 to TRBJ1-3; D not resolved. V lost 6 bases and J 2 bases, leaving 8 bases between the germline ends. CDR3 length: 13 amino acids. In germline, CDR1 is SGHTA, CDR2 FQGNSA. This CDR3 is CASSSKAGNTIYF. CDR3 nucleotides: TGTGCCAGCAGTAGCAAGGCTGGAAACACCATATATTTT.

V and J are TRBV20-1 and TRBJ2-7; D is undetermined. Germline V gene sequence: CDR1 DFQATT, CDR2 SNEGSKA (reference sequence). The length of the CDR3 is 14 residues. Trimming cost V 4 bases and J 0 bases, with 13 bases left between them. The CDR3 here is CSATPGPVSYEQYV. The CDR3, as DNA: TGCAGTGCTACACCGGGCCCTGTCTCCTACGAGCAGTACGTC.

This clonotype was detected ten times or more. V gene TRBV6-2 or TRBV6-3 combines with J gene TRBJ1-6; D is possibly TRBD1 (6 bases). This CDR3 contains 20 residues. CDR1 and CDR2 from the germline V gene are MNHEY and SVGEGT. V was trimmed by 4 bases and J by 0 bases, leaving 22 bases between them. The CDR3 is CASSSNGRGQFSSYNSPLHF. The CDR3 region has the DNA TGTGCCAGCAGTTCCAACGGCAGGGGTCAGTTTAGCTCCTATAATTCACCCCTCCACTTT.

Ten or more counts support this clonotype. The chain's CDR3 is CSARVGGVKTGELFF. The CDR3 DNA follows: TGCAGTGCTAGAGTGGGAGGAGTTAAAACCGGGGAGCTGTTTTTT. The rearrangement joins TRBV20-1 to TRBJ2-2; D is perhaps TRBD2 (6 bases). Germline V gene sequence: CDR1 DFQATT, CDR2 SNEGSKA (reference sequence). The CDR3 has 15 residues. V was cut by 1 base and J by 5 bases, with 14 bases left in between.

This clonotype was recorded many times. The chain uses TRBV6-1 and TRBJ2-1; 9 bases agree with TRBD2. The CDR3 spans 17 residues. V was clipped by 5 bases and J by 0 bases; unmatched bases: 8. Germline CDR1 is MNHNS and CDR2 is SASEGT. CDR3 bases: TGTGCCAGCAGTAGCCTAGCGGGGCCGTACTCCTACAATGAGCAGTTCTTC. Residues: CASSSLAGPYSYNEQFF.

The chain has TRBV9 and TRBJ2-5; tentatively, D is TRBD1 or TRBD2 (5 bases each). Trimming took off 4 bases at V and 5 bases at J, with 12 bases between the two ends. The CDR3 spans 13 residues. Germline V CDR1 and CDR2: SGDLS, YYNGEE. CDR3 sequence: CASSTGHAETQYF. As DNA, the CDR3 is TGTGCCAGCAGCACGGGGCACGCGGAGACCCAGTACTTC. The variable domain in full, with the rest retrieved from reference TRBV9 and TRBJ2-5, is DSGVTQTPKHLITATGQRVTLRCSPRSGDLSVYWYQQSLDQGLQFLIQYYNGEERAKGNILERFSAQQFPDLHSELNLSSLELGDSALYFCASSTGHAETQYFGPGTRLLVL.

The rearrangement links TRBV5-1 to TRBJ2-3, with 10 bases identical to TRBD1. Germline V gene data show CDR1 as SGHRS and CDR2 as YFSETQ. The length of the CDR3 is 16 residues. Trimming cost V 1 base and J 3 bases; bases outside gene matches: 5. CDR3 bases: TGCGCCAGCAGCTTGCTTGGACAGGGGGGAACAGATACGCAGTATTTT. This translates into CASSLLGQGGTDTQYF.

The CDR3 loop is CASIGTGDGYTF. In DNA, the CDR3 is TGTGCCAGCATCGGGACAGGGGATGGCTACACCTTC. The chain recombines TRBV7-9 with TRBJ1-2, with 10 bases that match TRBD1. J lost 6 bases, V lost 7 bases, and 2 bases had no gene match. Germline CDR1 SEHNR, CDR2 FQNEAQ (reference sequence). The CDR3 contains 12 residues. The whole variable domain, filled in from reference TRBV7-9 and TRBJ1-2, reads DTGVSQNPRHKITKRGQNVTFRCDPISEHNRLYWYRQTLGQGPEFLTYFQNEAQLEKSRLLSDRFSAERPKGSFSTLEIQRTEQGDSAMYLCASIGTGDGYTFGSGTRLTVV.

This clonotype was detected many times. The V and J genes are TRBV20-1 and TRBJ2-1; tentatively, D is TRBD1 (8 bases). CDR1 is DFQATT, CDR2 SNEGSKA, per germline (reference sequence). The CDR3 runs to 16 residues. Trimming shortened V by 5 bases and J by 3 bases, and 20 bases separated the two germline ends. CDR3 in amino acids: CSAVGGTGSNYNEQFF. The CDR3 DNA reads TGCAGTGCTGTGGGGGGGACAGGTTCGAACTACAATGAGCAGTTCTTC.

The chain has TRBV28 and TRBJ1-2, with 11 bases aligning to TRBD1. The ends lost 5 bases at V and 7 bases at J; junction bases unmatched: 6. CDR1 and CDR2 (germline): MDHEN, SYDVKM. CDR3 length: 14 residues. CDR3 in amino acids: CASSQHGQGAGYTF. The CDR3 DNA is TGTGCCAGCAGTCAACATGGACAGGGGGCTGGCTACACCTTC.

There are many counts of this clonotype. The chain combines TRBV29-1 with TRBJ1-2; tentatively, D is TRBD1 (5 bases). The germline V gene encodes CDR1 SQVTM and CDR2 ANQGSEA. The CDR3 spans 12 residues. V gave up 4 bases and J gave up 0 bases, with 6 bases separating them. The CDR3 region is CSVGTTNYGYTF. As DNA, the CDR3 is TGCAGCGTTGGGACAACTAACTATGGCTACACCTTC.